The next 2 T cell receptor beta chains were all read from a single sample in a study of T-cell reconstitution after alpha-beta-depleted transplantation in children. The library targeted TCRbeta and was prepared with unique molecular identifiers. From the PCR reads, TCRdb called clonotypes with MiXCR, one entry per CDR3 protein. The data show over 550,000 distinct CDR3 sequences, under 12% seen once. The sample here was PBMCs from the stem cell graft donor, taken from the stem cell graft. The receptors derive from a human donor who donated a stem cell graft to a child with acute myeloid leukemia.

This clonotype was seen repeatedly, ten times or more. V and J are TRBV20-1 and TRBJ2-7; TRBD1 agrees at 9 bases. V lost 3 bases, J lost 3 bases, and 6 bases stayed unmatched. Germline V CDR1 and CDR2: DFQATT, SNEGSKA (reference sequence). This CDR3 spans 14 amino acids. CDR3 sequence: CSASTGTGNYEQYF. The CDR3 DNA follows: TGCAGTGCTAGCACCGGGACAGGGAACTACGAGCAGTACTTC.

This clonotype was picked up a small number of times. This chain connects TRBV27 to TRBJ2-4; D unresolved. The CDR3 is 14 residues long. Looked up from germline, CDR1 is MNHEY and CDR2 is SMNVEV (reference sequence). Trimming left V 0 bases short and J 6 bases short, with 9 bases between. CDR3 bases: TGTGCCAGCAGTTTATCGTCACAATCAAACATTCAGTACTTC. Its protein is CASSLSSQSNIQYF.